The clone carrying this T cell receptor (beta chain) has a single count. This record belongs to a study of blood T cell repertoires in COVID-19. Study-wide background: PBMCs, B-cell-depleted T cells, or T cells were the source of the cDNA or gDNA that made up the material.

Germline CDR1 is SGHTA and CDR2 is FQGNSA. The length of the CDR3 is 14 residues. Germline trimming cut 0 bases from V and 7 bases from J; bases unmatched to any gene: 6. Here immunoSEQ multiplex PCR was the method, and the copy in TCRdb shows in-frame clones only, minus some. The sample has 150,000 to 200,000 clones, 75% to 90% seen once. The chain links TRBV7-2 to TRBJ2-7, with 7 bases fitting TRBD2. Input material: peripheral blood. This clonotype was sampled from a human donor with active or convalescent COVID-19. The donor label of this sample is uncertain. The CDR3 region has the DNA TGTGCCAGCAGCTTAGCCTTGGGGGGGTATGAGCAGTACTTC. Its translation: CASSLALGGYEQYF.